This TCR beta chain stems from a study of T cells after yellow fever vaccination. Overall study context: SMART-Seq v4 Ultra Low Input prepared the low-cell-number fractions. Study-level findings and limits: Post-booster repertoires again held most primary-vaccination clones (approximately 96% CD4, about 90% CD8).

Trimming stripped 2 bases from V and 3 bases from J, with 13 bases between. The V gene's germline CDR1 is MNHEY and CDR2 SVGAGI. CDR3 size: 15 residues. As to this clonotype: What it recognizes is unknown.

One entry per CDR3 protein, called by TCRdb with MiXCR from the 5' RACE reads. The table includes approximately 450,000 distinct CDR3 sequences, about 19% detected once. The chain carries TRBV6-5 and TRBJ1-1; perhaps TRBD1 as D (5 bases). This TCR was recovered from a man younger than 35 who received the YFV17D yellow fever vaccine. The material was PBMCs, obtained before the yellow fever booster vaccination. As DNA, the CDR3 is TGTGCCAGCAGTTACGCGGGGGGGATCGACACTGAAGCTTTCTTT. Protein product: CASSYAGGIDTEAFF.